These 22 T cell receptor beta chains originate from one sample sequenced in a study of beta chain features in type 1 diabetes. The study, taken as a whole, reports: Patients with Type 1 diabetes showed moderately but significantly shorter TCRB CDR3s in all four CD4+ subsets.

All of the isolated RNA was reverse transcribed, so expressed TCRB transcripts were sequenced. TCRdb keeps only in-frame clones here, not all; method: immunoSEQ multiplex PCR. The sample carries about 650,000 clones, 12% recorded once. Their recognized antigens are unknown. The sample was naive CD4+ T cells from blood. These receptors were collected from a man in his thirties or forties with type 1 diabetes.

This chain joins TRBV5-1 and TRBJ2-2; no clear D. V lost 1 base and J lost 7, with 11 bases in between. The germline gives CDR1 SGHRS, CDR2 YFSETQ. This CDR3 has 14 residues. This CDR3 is CASSLPSTDGELFF. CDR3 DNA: TGCGCCAGCAGCTTGCCCTCTACCGACGGGGAGCTGTTTTTT.

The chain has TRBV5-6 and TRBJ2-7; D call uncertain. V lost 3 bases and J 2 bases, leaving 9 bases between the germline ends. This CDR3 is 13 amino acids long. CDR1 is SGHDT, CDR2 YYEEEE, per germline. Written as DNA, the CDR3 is TGTGCCAGCAGCTCGGTGATCGCCTACGAGCAGTACTTC. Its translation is CASSSVIAYEQYF.

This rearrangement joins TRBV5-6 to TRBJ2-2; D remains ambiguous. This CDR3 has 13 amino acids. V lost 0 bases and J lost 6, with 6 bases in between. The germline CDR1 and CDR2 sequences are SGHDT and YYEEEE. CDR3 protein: CASSLGGPGELFF. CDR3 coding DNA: TGTGCCAGCAGCTTGGGAGGTCCCGGGGAGCTGTTTTTT.

The CDR3 spells CASSQDSDKQYF. The CDR3 DNA reads TGCGCCAGCAGCCAAGATAGTGACAAACAGTACTTC. This chain links TRBV4-1 with TRBJ2-4; no clear D gene. Germline V gene data show CDR1 as MGHRA and CDR2 as YSYEKL. Trimming removed 0 bases at V and 13 bases at J, with 10 bases between. CDR3 length equals 12 residues.

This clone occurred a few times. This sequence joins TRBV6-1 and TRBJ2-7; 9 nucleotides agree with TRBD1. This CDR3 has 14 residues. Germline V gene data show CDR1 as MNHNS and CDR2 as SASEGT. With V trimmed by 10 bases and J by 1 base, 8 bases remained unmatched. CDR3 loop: CAISGTGLSYEQYF. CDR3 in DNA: TGTGCCATCTCCGGGACAGGGCTATCCTACGAGCAGTACTTC.

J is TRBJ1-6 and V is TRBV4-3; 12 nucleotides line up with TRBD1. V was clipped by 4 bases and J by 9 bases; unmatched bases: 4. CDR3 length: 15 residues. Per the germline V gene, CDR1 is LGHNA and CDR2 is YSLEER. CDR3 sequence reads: CASSRGDRGRSPLHF. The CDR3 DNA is TGCGCCAGCAGCCGGGGGGACAGGGGGCGTTCACCCCTCCACTTT.

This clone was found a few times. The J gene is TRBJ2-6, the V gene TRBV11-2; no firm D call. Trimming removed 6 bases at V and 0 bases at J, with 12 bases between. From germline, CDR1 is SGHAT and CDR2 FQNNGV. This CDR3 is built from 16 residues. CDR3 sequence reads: CASRAHIVSGANVLTF. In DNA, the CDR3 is TGTGCCAGCAGGGCGCATATCGTCTCTGGGGCCAACGTCCTGACTTTC.

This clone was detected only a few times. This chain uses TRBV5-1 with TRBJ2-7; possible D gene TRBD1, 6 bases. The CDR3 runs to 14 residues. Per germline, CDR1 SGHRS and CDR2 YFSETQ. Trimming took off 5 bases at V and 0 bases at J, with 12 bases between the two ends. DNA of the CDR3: TGCGCCAGCAGGATGGGGGCGACCTCCTACGAGCAGTACTTC. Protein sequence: CASRMGATSYEQYF.

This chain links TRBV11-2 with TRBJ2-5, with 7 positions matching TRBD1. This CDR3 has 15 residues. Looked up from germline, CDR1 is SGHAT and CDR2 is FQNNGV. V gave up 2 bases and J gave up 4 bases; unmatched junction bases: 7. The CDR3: CASSLRGQSGETQYF. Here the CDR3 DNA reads TGTGCCAGCAGCTTAAGGGGGCAGTCGGGAGAGACCCAGTACTTC.

The CDR3 loop is CASSYRGVGTYEQYF. In DNA, the CDR3 is TGTGCCAGCAGTTACCGGGGGGTTGGGACCTACGAGCAGTACTTC. The gene calls are TRBV6-5 and TRBJ2-7, with 7 bases aligning to TRBD2. Looked up from germline, CDR1 is MNHEY and CDR2 is SVGAGI. This CDR3 has 15 amino acids. V lost 2 bases and J lost 2; bases outside the gene matches: 6.

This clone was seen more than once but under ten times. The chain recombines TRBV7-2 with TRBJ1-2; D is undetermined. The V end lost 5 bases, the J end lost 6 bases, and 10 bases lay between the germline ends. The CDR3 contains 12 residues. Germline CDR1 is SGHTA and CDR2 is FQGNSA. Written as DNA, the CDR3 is TGTGCCAGCAGCCCCCGCTCCGATGGCTACACCTTC. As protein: CASSPRSDGYTF.

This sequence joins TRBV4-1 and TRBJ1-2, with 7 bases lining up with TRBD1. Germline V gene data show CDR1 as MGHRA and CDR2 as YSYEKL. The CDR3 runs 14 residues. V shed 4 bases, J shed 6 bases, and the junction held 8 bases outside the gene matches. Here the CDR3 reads CASSRRQGDDGYTF. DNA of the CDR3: TGCGCCAGCAGCCGCAGACAGGGCGACGATGGCTACACCTTC.

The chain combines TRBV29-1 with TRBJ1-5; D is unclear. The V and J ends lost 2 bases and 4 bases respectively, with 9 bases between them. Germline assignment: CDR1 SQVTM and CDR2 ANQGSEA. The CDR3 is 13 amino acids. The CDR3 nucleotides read TGCAGCGTTGAAAGCCAGCCGAATCAGCCCCAGCATTTT. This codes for CSVESQPNQPQHF.

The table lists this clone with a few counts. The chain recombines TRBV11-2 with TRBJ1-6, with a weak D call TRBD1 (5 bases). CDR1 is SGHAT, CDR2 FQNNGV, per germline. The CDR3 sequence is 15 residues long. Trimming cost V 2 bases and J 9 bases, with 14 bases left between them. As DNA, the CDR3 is TGTGCCAGCAGCTTAAAGAGGGACGGAGGTTCACCCCTCCACTTT. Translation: CASSLKRDGGSPLHF.

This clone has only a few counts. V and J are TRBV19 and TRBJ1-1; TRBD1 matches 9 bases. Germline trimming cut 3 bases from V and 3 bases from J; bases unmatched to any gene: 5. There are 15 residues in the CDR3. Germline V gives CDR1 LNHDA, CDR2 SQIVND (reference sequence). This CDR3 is CASSMAWTGDTEAFF. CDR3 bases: TGTGCCAGTAGTATGGCATGGACAGGGGACACTGAAGCTTTCTTT.

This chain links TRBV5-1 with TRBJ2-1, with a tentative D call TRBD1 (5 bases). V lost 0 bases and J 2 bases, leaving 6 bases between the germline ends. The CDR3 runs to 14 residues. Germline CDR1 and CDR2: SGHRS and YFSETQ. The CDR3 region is CASSLGTTYNEQFF. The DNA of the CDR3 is TGCGCCAGCAGCTTGGGGACAACCTACAATGAGCAGTTCTTC.

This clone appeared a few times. CDR3 sequence (DNA): TGTGCCAGCAGCTTAGCTTTCGGGGCGGATACGCAGTATTTT. It encodes CASSLAFGADTQYF. V gene TRBV7-2 combines with J gene TRBJ2-3; TRBD1 or TRBD2 may be the D gene (5 bases each). V was clipped by 0 bases and J by 6 bases, with 10 bases between them. CDR1 and CDR2 (germline): SGHTA, FQGNSA. The CDR3 spans 14 residues.

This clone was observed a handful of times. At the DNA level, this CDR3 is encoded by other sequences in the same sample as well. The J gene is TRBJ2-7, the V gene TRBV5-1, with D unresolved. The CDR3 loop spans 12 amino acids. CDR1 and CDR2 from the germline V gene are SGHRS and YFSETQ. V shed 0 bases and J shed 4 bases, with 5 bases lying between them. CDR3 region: CASSLGGYEQYF. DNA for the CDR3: TGCGCCAGCAGCTTGGGAGGATACGAGCAGTACTTC.

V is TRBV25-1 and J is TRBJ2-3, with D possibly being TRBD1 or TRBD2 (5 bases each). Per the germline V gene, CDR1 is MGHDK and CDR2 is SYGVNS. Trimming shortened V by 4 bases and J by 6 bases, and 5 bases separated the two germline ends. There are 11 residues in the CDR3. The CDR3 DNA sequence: TGTGCCAGCAGTGGGGGGGATACGCAGTATTTT. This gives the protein CASSGGDTQYF.

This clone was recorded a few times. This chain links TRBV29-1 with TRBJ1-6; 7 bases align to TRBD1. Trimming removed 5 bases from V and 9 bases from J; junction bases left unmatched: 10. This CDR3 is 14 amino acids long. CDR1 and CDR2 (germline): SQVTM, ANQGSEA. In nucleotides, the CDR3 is TGCAGCGTTACGACAGGGTTAGACGGTTCACCCCTCCACTTT. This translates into CSVTTGLDGSPLHF. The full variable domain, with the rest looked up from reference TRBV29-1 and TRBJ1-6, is SAVISQKPSRDICQRGTSLTIQCQVDSQVTMMFWYRQQPGQSLTLIATANQGSEATYESGFVIDKFPISRPNLTFSTLTVSNMSPEDSSIYLCSVTTGLDGSPLHFGNGTRLTVT.

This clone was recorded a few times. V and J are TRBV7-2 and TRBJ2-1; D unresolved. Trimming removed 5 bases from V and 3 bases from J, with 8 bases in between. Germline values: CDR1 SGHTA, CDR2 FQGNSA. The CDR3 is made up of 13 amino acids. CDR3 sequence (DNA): TGTGCCAGCAGCGGCCTTATCTACAATGAGCAGTTCTTC. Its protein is CASSGLIYNEQFF.

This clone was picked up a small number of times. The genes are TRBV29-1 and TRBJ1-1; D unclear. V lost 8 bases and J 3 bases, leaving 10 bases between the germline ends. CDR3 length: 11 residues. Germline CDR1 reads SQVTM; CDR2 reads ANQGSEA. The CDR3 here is CSRREDTEAFF. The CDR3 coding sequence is TGCAGCCGCCGGGAGGACACTGAAGCTTTCTTT.